One and the same sample provided the 25 T cell receptor beta chains below, sequenced in a study of T-cell reconstitution after alpha-beta-depleted transplantation in children. Molecular barcoding with unique molecular identifiers was used for the TCRbeta library. TCRdb reprocessed the PCR reads via MiXCR and lists one record per CDR3 protein. The table lists about 110,000 distinct CDR3 sequences, about a tenth of them singletons. The specimen was PBMCs, collected before TCRalphabeta/CD19-depleted stem cell transplant. All receptors come from a boy under 10 years old with acute lymphoblastic leukemia, due to receive a stem cell transplant.

This CDR3 reads CASGLVRQNSGELFF. The CDR3 region has the DNA TGTGCTAGTGGTTTGGTACGACAAAATTCGGGGGAGCTGTTTTTT. The V call is TRBV12-5, the J call TRBJ2-2; no definite D call. The V and J ends lost 0 bases and 8 bases respectively, with 13 bases between them. Germline V gene data show CDR1 as LGHNT and CDR2 as FRNRAP. The CDR3 spans 15 residues.

V usage is TRBV20-1 and J usage is TRBJ1-1; 10 positions match TRBD1. The CDR3 is made up of 14 amino acids. The trim removed 3 bases at V and 5 bases at J, leaving 6 bases unmatched. Germline assignment: CDR1 DFQATT and CDR2 SNEGSKA (reference sequence). The CDR3 reads CSASRDRGFTEAFF. CDR3 in DNA: TGCAGTGCTAGCCGGGACAGGGGATTTACTGAAGCTTTCTTT.

This sequence joins TRBV2 and TRBJ1-1, with 7 bases identical to TRBD1. In germline, CDR1 is SNHLY, CDR2 FYNNEI. V lost 7 bases, J lost 11 bases, and 13 bases stayed unmatched. This CDR3 has 13 amino acids. CDR3 in amino acids: CASNMDRSDRAFF. CDR3 nucleotides: TGTGCCAGCAACATGGACAGGTCTGATCGGGCTTTCTTT.

Concerning this clonotype: One end of the junction varies from germline; a read error may be responsible. The rearrangement links TRBV7-2 to TRBJ2-1; 7 bases match TRBD1. CDR1 is SGHTA and CDR2 is FQGNSA in the germline V gene. The length of the CDR3 is 13 residues. The CDR3 protein is CASSSDRENEQLF. The CDR3 DNA reads TGTGCCAGCAGCTCCGACAGGGAAAATGAGCAGTTATTC. The variable domain in full, with the rest retrieved from reference TRBV7-2 and TRBJ2-1, is GAGVSQSPSNKVTEKGKDVELRCDPISGHTALYWYRQSLGQGLEFLIYFQGNSAPDKSGLPSDRFSAERTGGSVSTLTIQRTQQEDSAVYLCASSSDRENEQLFGPGTRLTVL.

This clonotype was counted only a few times. The chain joins TRBV15 to TRBJ1-2; 9 bases are a match to TRBD1. The CDR3 loop spans 14 amino acids. Germline V gives CDR1 LNHNV, CDR2 YYDKDF (reference sequence). Germline trimming cut 9 bases from V and 4 bases from J; bases unmatched to any gene: 9. Here the CDR3 DNA reads TGTGCCACAAGAAGACGGGACAGGGCCTATGGCTACACCTTC. It specifies CATRRRDRAYGYTF.

In this sample, this clonotype turned up a few times. The chain carries TRBV10-2 and TRBJ2-7; the D is unclear. In germline, CDR1 is WSHSY, CDR2 SAAADI. The CDR3 loop spans 15 amino acids. The V and J ends lost 3 bases and 3 bases respectively, with 15 bases between them. The CDR3 coding sequence is TGCGCCAGCAGTGATTCTGCCCGGACGGGCTACGAGCAGTACTTC. It is translated as CASSDSARTGYEQYF.

The chain combines TRBV6-1 with TRBJ2-2; a possible D gene is TRBD1 (5 bases). V was trimmed by 8 bases and J by 0 bases, leaving 13 bases between them. In germline, CDR1 is MNHNS, CDR2 SASEGT. The CDR3 covers 15 residues. The CDR3 is CASSPQGTNTGELFF. The CDR3 coding sequence is TGTGCCAGCTCCCCCCAGGGAACGAACACCGGGGAGCTGTTTTTT.

A few counts support this clonotype. This chain connects TRBV5-1 to TRBJ2-3; 11 bases are shared with TRBD1. This CDR3 spans 16 amino acids. J gave up 0 bases and V 0 bases, and 0 bases lay outside the gene matches. Germline CDR1 SGHRS, CDR2 YFSETQ. DNA of the CDR3: TGCGCCAGCAGCTTGGGGGACAGGGGGAGCACAGATACGCAGTATTTT. As protein: CASSLGDRGSTDTQYF.

This clonotype was counted at least ten times. This chain links TRBV20-1 with TRBJ2-7; 11 bases align to TRBD2. Germline loops: CDR1 DFQATT, CDR2 SNEGSKA (reference sequence). The J segment lost 3 bases and the V segment lost 6 bases, leaving 1 base of the junction unmatched. CDR3 length equals 12 residues. The CDR3 DNA reads as TGCAGTGCCGGGACTAGCGGCTACGAGCAGTACTTC. Amino acids: CSAGTSGYEQYF.

This clonotype was counted at least ten times. The chain recombines TRBV11-1 with TRBJ2-1, with TRBD2 as a possible D gene (6 bases). The V gene's germline CDR1 is SGHAT and CDR2 FQDESV (reference sequence). V lost 1 base and J lost 0, with 16 bases in between. The CDR3 consists of 18 residues. The CDR3 sequence is CASSLEVYRESSYNEQFF. CDR3 sequence (DNA): TGTGCCAGCAGCTTAGAAGTGTACCGGGAGAGCTCCTACAATGAGCAGTTCTTC.

The rearrangement links TRBV3-1 to TRBJ2-3; 9 bases map to TRBD1. The V and J ends lost 5 bases and 6 bases, in that order; junction bases with no gene match: 6. The CDR3 has 14 residues. Germline V gene sequence: CDR1 LGHDT, CDR2 YNNKEL (reference sequence). DNA for the CDR3: TGTGCCAGCAGCTCGTACAGGGGGCCCGATACGCAGTATTTT. The encoded protein is CASSSYRGPDTQYF.

This clonotype was seen a handful of times. The chain is built from TRBV20-1 and TRBJ1-2, with TRBD1 matching over 7 bases. J gave up 8 bases and V 6 bases, and 18 bases lay outside the gene matches. The germline V gene encodes CDR1 DFQATT and CDR2 SNEGSKA (reference sequence). The length of the CDR3 is 15 residues. The CDR3 reads CSAIKGTDRSEGYTF. CDR3 in DNA: TGCAGTGCCATAAAGGGGACAGACCGCTCAGAAGGCTACACCTTC.

In this sample, this clonotype turned up a few times. The chain links TRBV5-1 to TRBJ2-7; 7 bases align to TRBD2. Germline V gene data show CDR1 as SGHRS and CDR2 as YFSETQ. This CDR3 contains 14 residues. V was clipped by 4 bases and J by 1 base; unmatched bases: 5. DNA for the CDR3: TGCGCCAGCAGCCACGGGACTATTTCCTACGAGCAGTACTTC. Its protein product is CASSHGTISYEQYF.

This clonotype was seen a handful of times. The chain joins TRBV27 to TRBJ1-2; D unclear. Germline V gene sequence: CDR1 MNHEY, CDR2 SMNVEV (reference sequence). V lost 10 bases to trimming and J lost 5 bases, with 11 bases between them. The CDR3 is made up of 11 amino acids. Here the CDR3 DNA reads TGTGCCACCAGCCCGGGATATGGCTACACCTTC. Its translation: CATSPGYGYTF.

This clonotype was observed a handful of times. The chain is built from TRBV2 and TRBJ1-5; D gene unclear. Germline-derived CDR1 and CDR2 are SNHLY and FYNNEI. Trimming left V 6 bases short and J 4 bases short, with 7 bases between. The CDR3 has 12 residues. The CDR3 DNA sequence: TGTGCCAGCAGAGATCCAAATCAGCCCCAGCATTTT. Translating gives CASRDPNQPQHF. The entire variable domain, with the rest obtained from reference TRBV2 and TRBJ1-5, is as follows: EPEVTQTPSHQVTQMGQEVILRCVPISNHLYFYWYRQILGQKVEFLVSFYNNEISEKSEIFDDQFSVERPDGSNFTLKIRSTKLEDSAMYFCASRDPNQPQHFGDGTRLSIL.

This clonotype was counted many times. This chain links TRBV5-5 with TRBJ2-7, with D perhaps matching TRBD2 (5 bases). V shed 4 bases and J shed 1 base, with 9 bases lying between them. Germline V gene lookup returns CDR1 SGHKS and CDR2 YYEKEE (reference sequence). This CDR3 has 13 amino acids. The CDR3, as DNA: TGTGCCAGCAGCCGGGGAAATTCCTACGAGCAGTACTTC. Its protein product is CASSRGNSYEQYF.

The chain carries TRBV28 and TRBJ1-2, with D perhaps TRBD1 (5 bases). The CDR3 has 14 residues. V dropped 3 bases and J dropped 5 bases, with 13 bases sitting between them. The germline V gene has CDR1 MDHEN and CDR2 SYDVKM. The CDR3 DNA reads as TGTGCCAGCAGTTTTGACCGGGGCCCTTATGGCTACACCTTC. Its protein is CASSFDRGPYGYTF.

This chain uses TRBV20-1 with TRBJ1-2; 9 bases map to TRBD1. The CDR3 runs to 14 residues. CDR1 DFQATT and CDR2 SNEGSKA come from the germline V gene (reference sequence). V gave up 3 bases and J gave up 3 bases; unmatched junction bases: 5. DNA for the CDR3: TGCAGTGCTAGTTCCACAGGGGGCGACTATGGCTACACCTTC. This codes for CSASSTGGDYGYTF.

This clonotype was found a few times. The rearrangement uses TRBV20-1 and TRBJ2-7; D is undetermined. CDR3 length: 12 amino acids. Per germline, CDR1 DFQATT and CDR2 SNEGSKA (reference sequence). V lost 6 bases to trimming and J lost 1 base, with 10 bases between them. CDR3 DNA: TGCAGTGCCACCTCCGATTCCTACGAGCAGTACTTC. It specifies CSATSDSYEQYF.

This clonotype was detected a few times. This chain joins TRBV5-5 and TRBJ2-1; tentatively, D is TRBD2 (5 bases). V shed 2 bases and J shed 0 bases, with 9 bases lying between them. CDR3 length equals 15 residues. CDR1 is SGHKS, CDR2 YYEKEE, per germline (reference sequence). The CDR3 loop reads CASSFGVASYNEQFF. In DNA, the CDR3 is TGTGCCAGCAGCTTCGGGGTGGCCTCCTACAATGAGCAGTTCTTC. Together with reference TRBV5-5 and TRBJ2-1, the CDR3 gives the full variable domain: DAGVTQSPTHLIKTRGQQVTLRCSPISGHKSVSWYQQVLGQGPQFIFQYYEKEERGRGNFPDRFSARQFPNYSSELNVNALLLGDSALYLCASSFGVASYNEQFFGPGTRLTVL.

In its sample, this clonotype was seen many times. The chain recombines TRBV20-1 with TRBJ2-1; 12 bases fit TRBD2. The CDR3 length is 16 residues. CDR1 is DFQATT, CDR2 SNEGSKA, per germline (reference sequence). After removal of 3 bases from V and 0 bases from J, the junction contained 3 bases not matched to a gene. CDR3 sequence reads: CSASSTSGGSYNEQFF. The CDR3 DNA reads as TGCAGTGCTAGCTCGACTAGCGGGGGCTCCTACAATGAGCAGTTCTTC.

The sample holds a few counts of this clonotype. The chain combines TRBV7-2 with TRBJ2-3; D gene uncertain. V lost 2 bases to trimming and J lost 1 base, with 7 bases between them. The CDR3 runs to 14 residues. Germline-derived CDR1 and CDR2 are SGHTA and FQGNSA. The CDR3 loop reads CASSLMTGTDTQYF. The CDR3 DNA reads TGTGCCAGCAGCTTAATGACGGGCACAGATACGCAGTATTTT.

Ten or more counts support this clonotype. The V gene is TRBV20-1, the J gene TRBJ1-5, with a possible D match to TRBD1 (5 bases). Trimming removed 0 bases at V and 2 bases at J, with 8 bases between. There are 14 residues in the CDR3. The germline CDR1 and CDR2 sequences are DFQATT and SNEGSKA (reference sequence). For the CDR3, the DNA is TGCAGTGCTAGAGATGCCAGGGGCAATCAGCCCCAGCATTTT. Its protein is CSARDARGNQPQHF.

The table lists this clonotype with many counts. The rearrangement uses TRBV20-1 and TRBJ1-2; 10 bases agree with TRBD1. The germline gives CDR1 DFQATT, CDR2 SNEGSKA (reference sequence). Trimming removed 5 bases from V and 8 bases from J; junction bases left unmatched: 11. The CDR3 loop spans 14 amino acids. The CDR3 DNA reads TGCAGTGCTGTCGACAGGGGGCGTTTACAGGGCTACACCTTC. This translates into CSAVDRGRLQGYTF.

This clonotype was detected many times. V is TRBV5-1 and J is TRBJ1-3, with 7 bases matching TRBD1. J lost 9 bases, V lost 2 bases, and 5 bases had no gene match. The germline V gene encodes CDR1 SGHRS and CDR2 YFSETQ. The CDR3 sequence is 13 residues long. Here the CDR3 reads CASSLHGDSTIYF. DNA for the CDR3: TGCGCCAGCAGCTTACACGGGGACAGCACCATATATTTT.